This T cell receptor beta chain was documented in a study of identical twins. Study-wide results and caveats: Invariant cells of the MAIT and iNKT types might have partly distorted the zero-insertion analyses.

The CDR3 length is 14 residues. Germline V gene lookup returns CDR1 SQVTM and CDR2 ANQGSEA. Trimming took 2 bases from V and 8 from J, leaving 18 bases between them. On this clonotype itself: Its antigen remains unidentified.

TCRdb analysed the 5' RACE reads with MiXCR anew, one entry per CDR3 protein. The sample carries 450,000 or so distinct CDR3 sequences, approximately 14% recorded once. The sample was also linked to a second study, of yellow fever vaccine responses in identical twins.

Sequenced input: CD4+ T cells sorted from blood. The chain has TRBV29-1 and TRBJ1-2, with D possibly TRBD1 on 6 matching bases. The source of this sequence is a woman aged 18 to 35 in good health. CDR3 coding DNA: TGCAGCGTTGAACCCGGACCGGGGGCGGAAGGCTACACCTTC. This encodes CSVEPGPGAEGYTF.